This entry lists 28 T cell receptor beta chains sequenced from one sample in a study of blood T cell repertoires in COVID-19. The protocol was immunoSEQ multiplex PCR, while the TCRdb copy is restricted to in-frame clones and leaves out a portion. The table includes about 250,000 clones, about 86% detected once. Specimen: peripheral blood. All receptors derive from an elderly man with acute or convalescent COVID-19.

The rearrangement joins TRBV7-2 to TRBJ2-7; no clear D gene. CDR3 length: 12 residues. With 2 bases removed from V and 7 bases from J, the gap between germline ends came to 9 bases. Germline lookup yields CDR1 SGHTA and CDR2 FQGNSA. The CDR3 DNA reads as TGTGCCAGCAGCTTACAGGTCGAGGAGCAGTACTTC. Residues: CASSLQVEEQYF.

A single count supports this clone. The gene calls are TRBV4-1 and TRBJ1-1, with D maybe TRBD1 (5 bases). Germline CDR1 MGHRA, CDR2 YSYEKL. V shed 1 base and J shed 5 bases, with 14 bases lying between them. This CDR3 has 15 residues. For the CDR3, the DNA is TGCGCCAGCAGCCAAGTTGTAGGGGTAAGGACTGAAGCTTTCTTT. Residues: CASSQVVGVRTEAFF.

The CDR3 DNA is TGTGCCACCAGTGATTTTAAGCGGAGCCTCACAGATACGCAGTATTTT. It yields the protein CATSDFKRSLTDTQYF. V and J are TRBV24-1 and TRBJ2-3, with D maybe TRBD2 (5 bases). CDR3 length: 16 amino acids. Germline-derived CDR1 and CDR2 are KGHDR and SFDVKD. Deletions cut 1 base from V and 2 bases from J, with 12 bases between.

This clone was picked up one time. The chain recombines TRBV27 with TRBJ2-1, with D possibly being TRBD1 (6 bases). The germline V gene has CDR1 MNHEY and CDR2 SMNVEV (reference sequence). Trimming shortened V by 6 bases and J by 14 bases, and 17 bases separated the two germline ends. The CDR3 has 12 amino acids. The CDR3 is CASRSDRNTEFF. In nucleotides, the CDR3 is TGTGCCAGCAGAAGTGACAGGAATACGGAGTTCTTC.

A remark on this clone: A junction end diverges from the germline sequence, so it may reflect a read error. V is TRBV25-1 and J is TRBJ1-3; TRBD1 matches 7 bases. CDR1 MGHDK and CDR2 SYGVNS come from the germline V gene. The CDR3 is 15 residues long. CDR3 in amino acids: CASGDRATIGNTIYF. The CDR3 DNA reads TGTGCCAGCGGTGACAGGGCAACGATTGGAAACACCATATATTTT.

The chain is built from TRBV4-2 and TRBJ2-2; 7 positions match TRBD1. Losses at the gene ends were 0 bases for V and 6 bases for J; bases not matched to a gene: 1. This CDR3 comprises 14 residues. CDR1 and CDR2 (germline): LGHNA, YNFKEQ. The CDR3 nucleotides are TGTGCCAGCAGCCAAGAGGACAGGCCCGGGGAGCTGTTTTTT. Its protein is CASSQEDRPGELFF.

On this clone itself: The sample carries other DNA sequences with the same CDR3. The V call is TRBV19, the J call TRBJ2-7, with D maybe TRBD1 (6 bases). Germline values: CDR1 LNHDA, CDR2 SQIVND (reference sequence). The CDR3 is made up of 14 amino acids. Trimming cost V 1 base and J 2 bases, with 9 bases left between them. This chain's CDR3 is CASSIGTGPYEQYF. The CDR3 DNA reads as TGTGCCAGTAGTATAGGAACAGGGCCCTACGAGCAGTACTTC.

The CDR3 DNA reads TGTGCCAGCAGCTTAACAGGGGGCATAGCTTTCTTT. The encoded protein is CASSLTGGIAFF. The chain recombines TRBV7-9 with TRBJ1-1; 9 positions agree with TRBD1. Germline V gene lookup returns CDR1 SEHNR and CDR2 FQNEAQ (reference sequence). The junction had 2 bases not matched to a gene; V was cut back by 2 bases and J by 10 bases. The length of the CDR3 is 12 residues.

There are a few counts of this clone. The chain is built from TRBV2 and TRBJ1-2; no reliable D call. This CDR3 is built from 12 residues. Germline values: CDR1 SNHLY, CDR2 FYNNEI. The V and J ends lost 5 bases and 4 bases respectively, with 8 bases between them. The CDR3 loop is CASSLMAYGYTF. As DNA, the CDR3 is TGTGCCAGCAGTTTAATGGCCTATGGCTACACCTTC.

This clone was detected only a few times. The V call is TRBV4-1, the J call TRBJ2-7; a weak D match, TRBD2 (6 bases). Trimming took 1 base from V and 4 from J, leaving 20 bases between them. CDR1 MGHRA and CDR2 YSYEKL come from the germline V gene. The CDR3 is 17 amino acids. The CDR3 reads CASSQVGVWGERYEQYF. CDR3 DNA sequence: TGCGCCAGCAGCCAAGTCGGGGTCTGGGGGGAGAGGTACGAGCAGTACTTC.

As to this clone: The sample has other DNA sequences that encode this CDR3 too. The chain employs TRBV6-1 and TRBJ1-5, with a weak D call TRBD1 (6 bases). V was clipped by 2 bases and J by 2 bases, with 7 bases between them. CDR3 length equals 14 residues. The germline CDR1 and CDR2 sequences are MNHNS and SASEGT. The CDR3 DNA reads TGTGCCAGCAGTGAATCAGGGGGCAATCAGCCCCAGCATTTT. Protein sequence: CASSESGGNQPQHF.

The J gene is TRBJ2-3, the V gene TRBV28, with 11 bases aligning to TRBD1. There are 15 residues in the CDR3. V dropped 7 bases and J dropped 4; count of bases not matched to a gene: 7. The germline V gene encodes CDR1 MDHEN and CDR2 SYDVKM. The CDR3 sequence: CASTPGGQGADTQYF. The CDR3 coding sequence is TGTGCCAGCACCCCTGGGGGACAGGGGGCAGATACGCAGTATTTT. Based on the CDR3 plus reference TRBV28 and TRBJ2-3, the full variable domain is DVKVTQSSRYLVKRTGEKVFLECVQDMDHENMFWYRQDPGLGLRLIYFSYDVKMKEKGDIPEGYSVSREKKERFSLILESASTNQTSMYLCASTPGGQGADTQYFGPGTRLTVL.

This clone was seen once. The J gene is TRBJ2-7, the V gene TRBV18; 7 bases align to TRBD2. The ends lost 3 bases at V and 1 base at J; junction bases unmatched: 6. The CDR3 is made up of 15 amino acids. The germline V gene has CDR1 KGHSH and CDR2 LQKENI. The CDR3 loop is CASSPGASGSYEQYF. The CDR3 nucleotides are TGTGCCAGCTCACCCGGGGCTAGCGGATCCTACGAGCAGTACTTC.

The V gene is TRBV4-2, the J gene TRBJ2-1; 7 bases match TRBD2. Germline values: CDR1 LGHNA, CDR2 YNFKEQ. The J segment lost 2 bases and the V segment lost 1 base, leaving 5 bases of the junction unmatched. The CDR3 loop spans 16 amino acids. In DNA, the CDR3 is TGTGCCAGCAGCCAAGGTGGGAGGGCAACCTACAATGAGCAGTTCTTC. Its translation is CASSQGGRATYNEQFF.

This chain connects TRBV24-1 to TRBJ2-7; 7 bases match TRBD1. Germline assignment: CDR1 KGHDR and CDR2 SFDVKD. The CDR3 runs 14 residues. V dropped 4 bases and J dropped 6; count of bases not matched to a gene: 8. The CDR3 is CATSDDRDSREQYF. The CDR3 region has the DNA TGTGCCACCAGTGACGACAGGGATAGCCGCGAGCAGTACTTC.

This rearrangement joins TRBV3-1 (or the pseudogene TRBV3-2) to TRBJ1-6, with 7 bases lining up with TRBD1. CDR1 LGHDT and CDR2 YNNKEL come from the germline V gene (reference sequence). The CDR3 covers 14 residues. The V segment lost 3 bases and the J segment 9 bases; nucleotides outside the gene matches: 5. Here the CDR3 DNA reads TGTGCCAGCAGCCAGGAACCAGGGGGTTCACCCCTCCACTTT. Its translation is CASSQEPGGSPLHF.

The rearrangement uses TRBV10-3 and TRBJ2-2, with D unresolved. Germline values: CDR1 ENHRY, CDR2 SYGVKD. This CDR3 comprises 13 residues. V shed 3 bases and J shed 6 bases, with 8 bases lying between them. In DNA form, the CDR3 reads TGTGCCATCAGTGATGTCACGGCCGGGGAGCTGTTTTTT. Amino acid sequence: CAISDVTAGELFF.

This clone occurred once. The CDR3: CASSPGQGAPDTQYF. CDR3 sequence (DNA): TGCGCCAGCAGCCCAGGACAGGGGGCCCCAGATACGCAGTATTTT. The chain couples TRBV5-1 to TRBJ2-3, with 11 bases identical to TRBD1. Germline V gene lookup returns CDR1 SGHRS and CDR2 YFSETQ. There are 15 residues in the CDR3. Trimming at V came to 4 bases and at J to 4 bases, leaving 5 bases not matched to a gene. Looking up the rest from reference TRBV5-1 and TRBJ2-3 gives the full variable domain: KAGVTQTPRYLIKTRGQQVTLSCSPISGHRSVSWYQQTPGQGLQFLFEYFSETQRNKGNFPGRFSGRQFSNSRSEMNVSTLELGDSALYLCASSPGQGAPDTQYFGPGTRLTVL.

In nucleotides, the CDR3 is TGCAGTGCTCCCGACAGGTTCGAGCAGTACTTC. This translates into CSAPDRFEQYF. This chain uses TRBV20-1 with TRBJ2-7; D might be TRBD1 (6 bases). The CDR3 is 11 amino acids. Germline CDR1 is DFQATT and CDR2 is SNEGSKA (reference sequence). Trimming removed 5 bases at V and 6 bases at J, with 11 bases between.

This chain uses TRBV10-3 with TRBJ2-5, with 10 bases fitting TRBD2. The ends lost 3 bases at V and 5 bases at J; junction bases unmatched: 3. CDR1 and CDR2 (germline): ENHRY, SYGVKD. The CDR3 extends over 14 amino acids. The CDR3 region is CAISDSGRAETQYF. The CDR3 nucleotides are TGTGCCATCAGTGACAGCGGGAGGGCGGAGACCCAGTACTTC.

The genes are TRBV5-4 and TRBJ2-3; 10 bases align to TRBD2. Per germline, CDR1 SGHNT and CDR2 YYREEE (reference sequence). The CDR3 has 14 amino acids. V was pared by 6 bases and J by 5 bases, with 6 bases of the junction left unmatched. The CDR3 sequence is CASTPLAGLDTQYF. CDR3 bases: TGTGCCAGCACGCCACTAGCGGGGCTAGATACGCAGTATTTT.

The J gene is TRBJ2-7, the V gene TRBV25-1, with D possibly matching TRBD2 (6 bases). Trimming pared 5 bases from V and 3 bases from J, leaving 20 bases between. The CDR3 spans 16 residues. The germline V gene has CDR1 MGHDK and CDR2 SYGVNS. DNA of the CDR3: TGTGCCAGCAGTCCTCAGGGACCTGGAGGGAACTACGAGCAGTACTTC. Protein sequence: CASSPQGPGGNYEQYF.

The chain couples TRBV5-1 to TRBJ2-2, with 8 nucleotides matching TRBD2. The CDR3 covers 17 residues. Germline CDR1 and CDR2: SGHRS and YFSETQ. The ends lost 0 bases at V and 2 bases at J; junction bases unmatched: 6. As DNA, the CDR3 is TGCGCCAGCAGCTTGGGTCTAGCGGGTTTCAACACCGGGGAGCTGTTTTTT. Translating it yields CASSLGLAGFNTGELFF.

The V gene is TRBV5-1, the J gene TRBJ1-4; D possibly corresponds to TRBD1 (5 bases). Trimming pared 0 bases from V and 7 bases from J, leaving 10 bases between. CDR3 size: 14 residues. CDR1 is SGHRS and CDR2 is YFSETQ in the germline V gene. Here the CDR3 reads CASSLERGGEKLFF. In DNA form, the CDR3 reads TGCGCCAGCAGCTTGGAACGGGGGGGTGAAAAACTGTTTTTT.

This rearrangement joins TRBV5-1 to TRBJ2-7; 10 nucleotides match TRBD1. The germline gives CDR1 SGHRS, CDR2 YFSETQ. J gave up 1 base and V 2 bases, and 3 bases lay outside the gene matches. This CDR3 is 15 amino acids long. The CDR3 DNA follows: TGCGCCAGCAGCTTCGGACAGGGGGTGTCCTACGAGCAGTACTTC. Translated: CASSFGQGVSYEQYF.

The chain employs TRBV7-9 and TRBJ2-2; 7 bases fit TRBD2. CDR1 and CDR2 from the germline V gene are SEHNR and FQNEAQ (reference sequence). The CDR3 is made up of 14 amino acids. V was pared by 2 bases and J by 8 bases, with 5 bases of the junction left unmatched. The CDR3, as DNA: TGTGCCAGCAGCTTAAGACTAGCCTCGGGGGAGCTGTTTTTT. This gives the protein CASSLRLASGELFF. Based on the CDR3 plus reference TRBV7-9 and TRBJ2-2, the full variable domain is DTGVSQNPRHKITKRGQNVTFRCDPISEHNRLYWYRQTLGQGPEFLTYFQNEAQLEKSRLLSDRFSAERPKGSFSTLEIQRTEQGDSAMYLCASSLRLASGELFFGEGSRLTVL.

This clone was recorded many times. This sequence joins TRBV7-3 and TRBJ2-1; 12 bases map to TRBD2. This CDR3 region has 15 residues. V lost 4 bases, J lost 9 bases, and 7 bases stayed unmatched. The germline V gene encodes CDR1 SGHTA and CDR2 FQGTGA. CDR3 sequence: CASSSTSGSFGEQFF. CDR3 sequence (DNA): TGTGCCAGCAGCTCGACTAGCGGGAGCTTCGGTGAGCAGTTCTTC. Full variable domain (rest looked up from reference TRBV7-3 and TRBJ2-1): GAGVSQTPSNKVTEKGKYVELRCDPISGHTALYWYRQSLGQGPEFLIYFQGTGAADDSGLPNDRFFAVRPEGSVSTLKIQRTERGDSAVYLCASSSTSGSFGEQFFGPGTRLTVL.

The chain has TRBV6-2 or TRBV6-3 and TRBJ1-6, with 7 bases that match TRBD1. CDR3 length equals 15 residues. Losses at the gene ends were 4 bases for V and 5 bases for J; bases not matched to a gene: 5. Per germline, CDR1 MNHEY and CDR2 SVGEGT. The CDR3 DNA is TGTGCCAGCAGTTCCCTGACAGGGAATAATTCACCCCTCCACTTT. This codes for CASSSLTGNNSPLHF.